The text below deals with one T cell receptor (beta chain). As yet, its antigen is unknown. The CDR3 loop spans 16 amino acids. Trimming took 8 bases from V and 1 from J; bases not matched to a gene: 11. CDR1 MDHEN and CDR2 SYDVKM come from the germline V gene. Time point described: week 5, during vaccination. Every vaccine dose comprised 300 ug of mutant IDH1 20-mer peptide plus topical imiquimod. Each of the donors came in with new WHO grade 3 or 4 astrocytomas that were IDH1-mutant and ATRX-lost. Method: immunoSEQ multiplex PCR; TCRdb's copy keeps in-frame clones and lacks some. The sample consists of tens of thousands of clones, around 84% of them appearing once. The record originates from a study of a mutant IDH1 vaccine in newly diagnosed glioma. Study summary: Initiation of the vaccine course occurred 4-6 weeks after radiotherapy alone, or alongside temozolomide cycles. Treated patients had a mean age of roughly 44 years and a sex split that was roughly 62% male and 37.5% female.

This chain uses TRBV28 with TRBJ2-3; the match to TRBD2 covers 8 bases. Material: PBMCs, obtained from a glioma patient whose treatment included an IDH1 peptide vaccine. The receptor was isolated from a woman in her 50s with glioma. The CDR3 sequence: CASHTPSSGGTDTQYF. CDR3 DNA: TGTGCCAGCCACACGCCGAGTAGCGGGGGCACAGATACGCAGTATTTT.